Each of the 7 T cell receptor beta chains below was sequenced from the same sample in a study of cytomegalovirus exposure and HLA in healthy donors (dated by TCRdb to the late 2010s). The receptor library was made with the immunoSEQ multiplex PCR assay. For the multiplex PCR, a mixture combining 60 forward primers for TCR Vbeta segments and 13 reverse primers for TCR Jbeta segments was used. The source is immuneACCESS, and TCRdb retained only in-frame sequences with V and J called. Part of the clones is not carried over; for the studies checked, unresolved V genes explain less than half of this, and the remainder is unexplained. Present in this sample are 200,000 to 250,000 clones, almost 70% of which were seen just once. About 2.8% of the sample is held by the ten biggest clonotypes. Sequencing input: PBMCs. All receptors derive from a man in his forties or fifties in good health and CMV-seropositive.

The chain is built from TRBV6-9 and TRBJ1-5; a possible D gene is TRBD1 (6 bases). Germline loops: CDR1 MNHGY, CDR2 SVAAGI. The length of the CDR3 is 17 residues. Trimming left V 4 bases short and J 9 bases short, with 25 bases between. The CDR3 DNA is TGTGCCAGCAGTTCCACAGGGCTTGATGGGTCGGGGTGGCCCCAGCATTTT. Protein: CASSSTGLDGSGWPQHF.

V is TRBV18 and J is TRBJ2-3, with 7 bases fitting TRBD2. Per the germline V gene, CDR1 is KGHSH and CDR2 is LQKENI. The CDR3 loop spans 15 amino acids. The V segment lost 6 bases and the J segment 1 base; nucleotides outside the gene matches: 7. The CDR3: CASSPLRGGTDTQYF. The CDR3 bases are TGTGCCAGCTCGCCGTTACGGGGGGGCACAGATACGCAGTATTTT.

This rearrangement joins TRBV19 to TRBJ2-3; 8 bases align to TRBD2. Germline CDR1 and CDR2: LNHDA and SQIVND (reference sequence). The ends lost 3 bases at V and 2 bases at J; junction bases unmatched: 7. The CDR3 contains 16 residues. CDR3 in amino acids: CASSMGAGDDTDTQYF. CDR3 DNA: TGTGCCAGTAGTATGGGAGCGGGGGACGACACAGATACGCAGTATTTT.

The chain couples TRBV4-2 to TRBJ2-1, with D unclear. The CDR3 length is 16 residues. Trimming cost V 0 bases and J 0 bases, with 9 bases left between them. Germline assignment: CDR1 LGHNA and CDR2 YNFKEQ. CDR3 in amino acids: CASSQDPPSSYNEQFF. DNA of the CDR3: TGTGCCAGCAGCCAAGACCCCCCGAGCTCCTACAATGAGCAGTTCTTC.

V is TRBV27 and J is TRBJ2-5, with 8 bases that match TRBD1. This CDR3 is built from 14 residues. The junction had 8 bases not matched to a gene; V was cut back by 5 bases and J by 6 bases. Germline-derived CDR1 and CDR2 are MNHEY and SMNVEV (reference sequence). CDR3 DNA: TGTGCCAGCAGTACAAACAGGGGGATGCAGACCCAGTACTTC. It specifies CASSTNRGMQTQYF.

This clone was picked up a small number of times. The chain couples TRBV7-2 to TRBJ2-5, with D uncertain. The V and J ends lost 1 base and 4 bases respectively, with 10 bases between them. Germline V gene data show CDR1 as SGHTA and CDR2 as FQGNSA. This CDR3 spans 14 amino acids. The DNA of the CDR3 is TGTGCCAGCAGCTTAGGAGTTCTTTCAGAGACCCAGTACTTC. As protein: CASSLGVLSETQYF.

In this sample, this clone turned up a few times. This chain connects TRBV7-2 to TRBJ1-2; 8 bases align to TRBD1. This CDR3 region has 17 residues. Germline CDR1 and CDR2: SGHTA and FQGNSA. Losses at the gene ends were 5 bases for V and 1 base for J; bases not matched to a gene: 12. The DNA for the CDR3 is TGTGCCAGCAGCGCTCAGGCGGGACAGGCCCTTAACTATGGCTACACCTTC. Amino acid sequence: CASSAQAGQALNYGYTF.